A single sample gave rise to the 2 T cell receptor beta chains below, sequenced in a study of early T cells in non-severe SARS-CoV-2 infection. TCRdb used MiXCR to reprocess the 5' RACE reads, holding one entry per CDR3 protein. The table has tens of thousands of distinct CDR3 sequences, over 5% seen once. The sample was whole blood, taken at baseline. The receptor set was obtained from an adult who was a healthcare worker with PCR-confirmed SARS-CoV-2 infection or an uninfected control (not recorded which).

This clonotype was seen more than once but under ten times. The V gene is TRBV29-1, the J gene TRBJ2-7; 7 bases are a match to TRBD1. The CDR3 sequence is 13 residues long. Germline lookup yields CDR1 SQVTM and CDR2 ANQGSEA. V lost 5 bases, J lost 6 bases, and 10 bases stayed unmatched. As DNA, the CDR3 is TGCAGCGTTAGAGGGGGCGCGTTCCGCGAGCAGTACTTC. Residues: CSVRGGAFREQYF.

This clonotype was observed many times. The rearrangement links TRBV15 to TRBJ2-7; no definite D call. CDR3 length: 16 amino acids. Trimming took 0 bases from V and 3 from J, leaving 15 bases between them. Germline loops: CDR1 LNHNV, CDR2 YYDKDF (reference sequence). DNA for the CDR3: TGTGCCACCAGCAGAGATTTAGAACCAGTCTTCTACGAGCAGTACTTC. It specifies CATSRDLEPVFYEQYF.